This TCR beta chain was identified in a study of T cell changes during pregnancy in multiple sclerosis. Sequencing used immunoSEQ multiplex PCR; TCRdb keeps in-frame clones, though not all of them. The profile covers roughly 110,000 clones, with 92% appearing a single time and about 0.78% taken by the ten largest. The CDR3 totals 15 residues. Germline loops: CDR1 LNHDA, CDR2 SQIVND (reference sequence). V shed 9 bases and J 2 bases; nucleotides not matched to a gene: 11. Specimen: peripheral blood, collected in the third trimester of pregnancy. This chain links TRBV19 with TRBJ1-1, with 8 positions matching TRBD1. The receptor's source is a female donor in good health, enrolled as a control in a pregnancy study. The CDR3 DNA is TGTGCCAGCCGAATATGGGGACAGGCCAACACTGAAGCTTTCTTT. It specifies CASRIWGQANTEAFF.